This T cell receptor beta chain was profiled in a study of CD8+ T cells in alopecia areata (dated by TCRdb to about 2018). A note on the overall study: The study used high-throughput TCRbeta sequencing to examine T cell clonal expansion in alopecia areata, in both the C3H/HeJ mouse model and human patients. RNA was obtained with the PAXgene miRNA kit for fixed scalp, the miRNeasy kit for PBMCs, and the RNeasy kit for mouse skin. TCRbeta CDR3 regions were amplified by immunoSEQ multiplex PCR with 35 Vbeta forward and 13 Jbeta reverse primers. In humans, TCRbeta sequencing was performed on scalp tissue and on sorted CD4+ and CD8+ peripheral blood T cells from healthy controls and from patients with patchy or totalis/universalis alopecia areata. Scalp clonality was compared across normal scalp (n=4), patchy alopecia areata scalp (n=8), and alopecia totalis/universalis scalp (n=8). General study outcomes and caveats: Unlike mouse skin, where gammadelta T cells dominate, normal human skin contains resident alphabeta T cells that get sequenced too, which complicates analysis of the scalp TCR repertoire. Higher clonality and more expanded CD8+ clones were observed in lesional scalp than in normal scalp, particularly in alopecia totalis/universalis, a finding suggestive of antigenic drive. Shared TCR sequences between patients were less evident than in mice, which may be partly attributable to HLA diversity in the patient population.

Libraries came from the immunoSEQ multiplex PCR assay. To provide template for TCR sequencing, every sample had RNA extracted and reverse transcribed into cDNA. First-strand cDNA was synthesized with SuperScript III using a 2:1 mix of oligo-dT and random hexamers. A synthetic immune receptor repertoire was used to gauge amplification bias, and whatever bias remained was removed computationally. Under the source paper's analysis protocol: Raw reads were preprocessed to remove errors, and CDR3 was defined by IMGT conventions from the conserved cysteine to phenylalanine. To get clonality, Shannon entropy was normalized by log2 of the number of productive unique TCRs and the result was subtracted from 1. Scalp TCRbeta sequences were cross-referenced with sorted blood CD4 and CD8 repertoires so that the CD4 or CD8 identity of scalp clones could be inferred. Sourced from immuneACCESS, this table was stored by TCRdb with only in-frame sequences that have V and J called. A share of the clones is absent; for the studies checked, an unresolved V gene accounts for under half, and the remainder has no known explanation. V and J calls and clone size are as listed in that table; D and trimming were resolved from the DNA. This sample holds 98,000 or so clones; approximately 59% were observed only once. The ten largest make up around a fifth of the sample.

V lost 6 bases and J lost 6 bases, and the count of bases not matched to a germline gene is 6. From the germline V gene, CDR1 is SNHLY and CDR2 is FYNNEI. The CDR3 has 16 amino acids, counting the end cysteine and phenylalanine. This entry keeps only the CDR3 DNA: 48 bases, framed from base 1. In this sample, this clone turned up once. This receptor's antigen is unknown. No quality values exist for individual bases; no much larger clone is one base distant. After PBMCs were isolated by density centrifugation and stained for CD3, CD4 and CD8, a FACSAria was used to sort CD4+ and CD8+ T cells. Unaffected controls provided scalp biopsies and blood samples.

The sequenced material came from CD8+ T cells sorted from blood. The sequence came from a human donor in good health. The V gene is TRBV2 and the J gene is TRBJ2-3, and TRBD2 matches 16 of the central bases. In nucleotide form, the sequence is TGTGCCAGCAGCGTGGGACTAGCGGGGGGGGACGATACGCAGTATTTT. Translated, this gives CASSVGLAGGDDTQYF.